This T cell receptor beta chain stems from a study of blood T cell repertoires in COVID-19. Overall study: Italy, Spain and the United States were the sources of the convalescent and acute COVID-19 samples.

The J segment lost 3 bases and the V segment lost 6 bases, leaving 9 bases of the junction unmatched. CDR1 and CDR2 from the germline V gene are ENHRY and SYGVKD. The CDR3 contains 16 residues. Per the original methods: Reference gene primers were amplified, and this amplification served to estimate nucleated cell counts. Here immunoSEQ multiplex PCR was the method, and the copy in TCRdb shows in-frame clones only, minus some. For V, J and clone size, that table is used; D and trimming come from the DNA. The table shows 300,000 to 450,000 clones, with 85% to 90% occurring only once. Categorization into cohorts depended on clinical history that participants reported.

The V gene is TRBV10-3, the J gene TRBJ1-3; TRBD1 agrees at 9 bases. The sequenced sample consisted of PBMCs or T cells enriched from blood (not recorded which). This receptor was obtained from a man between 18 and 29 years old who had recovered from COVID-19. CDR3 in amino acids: CAIRPGQGAFGNTIYF. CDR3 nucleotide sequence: TGTGCCATCAGGCCGGGACAGGGTGCTTTTGGAAACACCATATATTTT.